The clone carrying this TCR beta chain was observed a handful of times. The antigen remains undetermined. The sample originates from a study of identical twins. Through template switching, a universal primer site was introduced, and the cDNA contained unique molecular identifiers. TCRdb used MiXCR to reprocess the 5' RACE reads, holding one entry per CDR3 protein. The sample consists of around 490,000 distinct CDR3 sequences, around 15% of them appearing once. Findings of the study overall: Reduced insertions were recorded for abundant cord blood beta clonotypes, with no such pattern in memory repertoires. Invariant MAIT and iNKT cells are populations that could partly confound zero-insertion analyses.

This sample was shared with a second study, whose subject was yellow fever vaccine responses in identical twins.

The sequence was collected from a woman between 18 and 30 years old in good health. The sample taken for sequencing was CD4+ T cells sorted from blood.

The CDR3 spells CSVSQWGTGNEKLFF. CDR3 in DNA: TGCAGCGTGTCACAATGGGGGACCGGGAATGAAAAACTGTTTTTT. The V gene is TRBV29-1, the J gene TRBJ1-4; D is possibly TRBD1 (5 bases). CDR3 length equals 15 residues. CDR1 is SQVTM, CDR2 ANQGSEA, per germline. Between the trimmed V and J ends, which lost 6 bases and 5 bases, there was a span of 19 bases.